The 5 T cell receptor beta chains listed next were all sequenced from one sample in a study of T cell repertoires in cytomegalovirus infection. Each CDR3 protein gets one entry after TCRdb re-called the reads with MiXCR. The sample consists of some 590,000 distinct CDR3 sequences, 40% of them appearing once. These TCRs' antigens remain unknown. The starting material was cultured PBMCs, obtained from culture after CMV antigen stimulation. Receptor source: a human donor in good health (CMV status not recorded). Some clones in this sample may be carry-over from other donors' samples.

There are a few counts of this clonotype. The chain employs TRBV19 and TRBJ1-5; the match to TRBD1 covers 8 bases. V shed 5 bases, J shed 2 bases, and the junction held 5 bases outside the gene matches. CDR1 and CDR2 from the germline V gene are LNHDA and SQIVND (reference sequence). The CDR3 is 15 amino acids. The CDR3 bases are TGTGCCAGTAGTCGACAGGGGTTTGGCAATCAGCCCCAGCATTTT. Its translation is CASSRQGFGNQPQHF.

CDR3 bases: TGTGCCAGCAGCTTAGGTCCGCTCGCGCCGAGGGAGCTGTTTTTT. Translated, it gives CASSLGPLAPRELFF. The chain combines TRBV7-9 with TRBJ2-2; no clear D gene. The CDR3 is made up of 15 amino acids. Germline V lookup: CDR1 SEHNR, CDR2 FQNEAQ (reference sequence). Trimming cost V 1 base and J 9 bases, with 15 bases left between them.

The gene calls are TRBV7-2 and TRBJ2-1, with 8 bases lining up with TRBD2. The germline V gene encodes CDR1 SGHTA and CDR2 FQGNSA. The CDR3 spans 15 residues. V lost 5 bases and J lost 1; bases outside the gene matches: 4. CDR3 in amino acids: CASSTSGPSYNEQFF. For the CDR3, the DNA is TGTGCCAGCAGCACTAGCGGACCATCCTACAATGAGCAGTTCTTC.

The J gene is TRBJ2-5, the V gene TRBV7-4; D possibly uses TRBD1 or TRBD2 (5 bases each). Trimming took 1 base from V and 1 from J, leaving 7 bases between them. The germline V gene has CDR1 SGHVT and CDR2 SQSDAQ. The CDR3 covers 14 residues. The CDR3 coding sequence is TGTGCCAGCAGCTTAGACGGGACCCAAGAGACCCAGTACTTC. It yields the protein CASSLDGTQETQYF.

This clonotype was counted many times. V usage is TRBV6-5 and J usage is TRBJ1-1; D not resolved. CDR1 is MNHEY and CDR2 is SVGAGI in the germline V gene. This CDR3 region has 14 residues. The V gene lost 0 bases and the J gene lost 4 bases, with 9 bases spanning the gap. CDR3 loop: CASSYSRDGTEAFF. Here the CDR3 DNA reads TGTGCCAGCAGTTACTCCCGGGATGGCACTGAAGCTTTCTTT.